A selection of T cell receptor beta chains follows, all from one sample in a study of regulatory T cells in long-lasting Graves disease. TCRdb reanalysed the multiplex PCR reads using MiXCR and keeps one entry per CDR3 protein. The sample includes approximately 690,000 distinct CDR3 sequences, 25% to 35% of them seen just once. Sequences were derived from peripheral blood mononuclear cells (PBMCs), sampled when the disease was refractory, from a patient treated with antithyroid drugs. Source of these receptors: a female donor with Graves disease. The CDR3 runs from the conserved cysteine through the conserved F or W. Each record gives: J gene, V gene, CDR3 protein.

J: TRBJ2-5
V: TRBV12-3/TRBV12-4
CDR3: CASTYRTGVGETQYF

J: TRBJ2-5
V: TRBV20-1
CDR3: CSARGPTAFLEETQYF

J: TRBJ2-5
V: TRBV6-1
CDR3: CASRPPGLAGQETQYF

J: TRBJ1-2
V: TRBV12-3/TRBV12-4
CDR3: CASSLMRDVKGYTF

J: TRBJ2-7
V: TRBV10-3
CDR3: CAIRILGRGGTYEQYF

J: TRBJ2-6
V: TRBV12-3/TRBV12-4
CDR3: CASSLVGGGGLSGANVLTF

J: TRBJ1-6
V: TRBV10-1
CDR3: CASSPREYSPLHF

J: TRBJ1-5
V: TRBV18
CDR3: CASSPGVGQGANQPQHF

J: TRBJ2-7
V: TRBV6-5
CDR3: CASSYGFGQGYEQYF

J: TRBJ2-7
V: TRBV20-1
CDR3: CSARPRGPQPQYF

J: TRBJ2-7
V: TRBV29-1
CDR3: CSVEVESSYEQYF

J: TRBJ2-7
V: TRBV6-1
CDR3: CATATSGRYEQYF

J: TRBJ2-7
V: TRBV6-1
CDR3: CASSIQGNSYEQYF

J: TRBJ2-1
V: TRBV20-1
CDR3: CSAGLAGLRGEQFF

J: TRBJ1-1
V: TRBV2
CDR3: CASRSTEAFF

J: TRBJ1-1
V: TRBV28
CDR3: CASSFDRRQYLEAFF

J: TRBJ2-7
V: TRBV19
CDR3: CASSIALRNAGEQYF

J: TRBJ2-2
V: TRBV5-5
CDR3: CASSPEGRSNTGELFF

J: TRBJ1-1
V: TRBV3-1
CDR3: CASSQGTYGTEAFF

J: TRBJ1-1
V: TRBV12-3/TRBV12-4
CDR3: CASSHGVEAFF

J: TRBJ2-7
V: TRBV28
CDR3: CANSLKPGQVYEQYF

J: TRBJ2-1
V: TRBV18
CDR3: CASSRDKDFPDEQFF

J: TRBJ1-1
V: TRBV24-1
CDR3: CATAAGQKNTEAFF

J: TRBJ1-1
V: TRBV6-8
CDR3: CASSGRNTEAFF

J: TRBJ1-4
V: TRBV27
CDR3: CASSLTPTLLNEKLFF

J: TRBJ2-7
V: TRBV6-2/TRBV6-3
CDR3: CASSYSTGEAYEQYF